The 25 T cell receptor beta chains in this list originate from one sample, sequenced in a study of early T cells in non-severe SARS-CoV-2 infection. Each CDR3 protein gets one entry after TCRdb re-called the 5' RACE reads with MiXCR. The profile shows 45,000 to 65,000 distinct CDR3 sequences, 12% of them singletons. This specimen was whole blood, taken at baseline. Receptors originate from an adult who was a healthcare worker with PCR-confirmed SARS-CoV-2 infection or an uninfected control (not recorded which).

This clonotype was observed at least ten times. J is TRBJ2-1 and V is TRBV9; 8 positions match TRBD2. Germline CDR1 is SGDLS and CDR2 is YYNGEE. V was pared by 4 bases and J by 4 bases, with 10 bases of the junction left unmatched. The CDR3 has 16 residues. The CDR3 region has the DNA TGTGCCAGCAGCCCCCGTGCTAGCGGGCAGTACAATGAGCAGTTCTTC. Protein sequence: CASSPRASGQYNEQFF. Full variable domain (outside the CDR3, taken from reference TRBV9 and TRBJ2-1): DSGVTQTPKHLITATGQRVTLRCSPRSGDLSVYWYQQSLDQGLQFLIQYYNGEERAKGNILERFSAQQFPDLHSELNLSSLELGDSALYFCASSPRASGQYNEQFFGPGTRLTVL.

Note on this clonotype: The junction departs from germline at one end; a sequencing error may be responsible. This chain joins TRBV28 and TRBJ2-1; 7 nucleotides agree with TRBD2. Germline CDR1 is MDHEN and CDR2 is SYDVKM. CDR3 size: 16 residues. The CDR3 sequence is CVSSSVGEGRGNEQFF. The CDR3 nucleotides read TGTGTCAGCAGTTCGGTTGGGGAGGGCCGGGGCAATGAGCAGTTCTTC.

This clonotype was seen repeatedly, ten times or more. This chain connects TRBV4-1 to TRBJ2-7; the D call may be TRBD1 or TRBD2 (5 bases each). V gave up 1 base and J gave up 4 bases, with 11 bases separating them. CDR3 size: 14 residues. Germline V gives CDR1 MGHRA, CDR2 YSYEKL. CDR3 sequence (DNA): TGCGCCAGCAGCCAAGGGGACGAGGGGTACGAGCAGTACTTC. It translates to CASSQGDEGYEQYF.

This clonotype was found many times. The chain links TRBV14 to TRBJ1-3, with D perhaps TRBD1 (6 bases). V lost 1 base to trimming and J lost 3 bases, with 13 bases between them. Germline-derived CDR1 and CDR2 are SGHDN and FVKESK. The CDR3 covers 16 residues. CDR3 in DNA: TGTGCCAGCAGCCAAGTTCAGGGGTTTGTTGGAAACACCATATATTTT. Amino acid sequence: CASSQVQGFVGNTIYF.

V usage is TRBV5-1 and J usage is TRBJ2-5; no reliable D call. The V end lost 2 bases, the J end lost 4 bases, and 3 bases lay between the germline ends. The germline gives CDR1 SGHRS, CDR2 YFSETQ. There are 11 residues in the CDR3. The CDR3 DNA sequence: TGCGCCAGCAGCTTCGGAGAGACCCAGTACTTC. This gives the protein CASSFGETQYF.

This clonotype occurred many times. This rearrangement joins TRBV7-8 to TRBJ2-7; 9 bases agree with TRBD2. CDR3 length: 15 residues. V lost 1 base to trimming and J lost 7 bases; unmatched junction nucleotides: 8. Germline V gives CDR1 SGHVS, CDR2 FQNEAQ. CDR3 region: CASSLGIAGESEQYF. CDR3 nucleotide sequence: TGTGCCAGCAGCTTAGGGATAGCGGGAGAAAGTGAGCAGTACTTC.

This clonotype was detected a few times. This rearrangement joins TRBV7-3 to TRBJ2-1; possibly TRBD1 for D (5 bases). The CDR3 consists of 11 residues. V dropped 5 bases and J dropped 14 bases, with 13 bases sitting between them. From germline, CDR1 is SGHTA and CDR2 FQGTGA. The CDR3 bases are TGTGCCAGCAGCCAAGGACAATCGGAGTTCTTC. It specifies CASSQGQSEFF.

The rearrangement uses TRBV7-9 and TRBJ1-2; D gene ambiguous. Germline V gene sequence: CDR1 SEHNR, CDR2 FQNEAQ (reference sequence). V was clipped by 6 bases and J by 1 base, with 9 bases between them. This CDR3 region has 13 residues. This CDR3 reads CASSYGLNYGYTF. CDR3 nucleotides: TGTGCCAGCAGTTACGGTCTTAACTATGGCTACACCTTC.

This clonotype was seen repeatedly, ten times or more. V and J are TRBV2 and TRBJ2-1; TRBD1 might be the D (6 bases). Germline loops: CDR1 SNHLY, CDR2 FYNNEI. V shed 9 bases and J shed 4 bases, with 13 bases lying between them. The CDR3 contains 13 residues. The CDR3 reads CARTGFSYNEQFF. CDR3 nucleotides: TGTGCCAGAACAGGGTTTTCATACAATGAGCAGTTCTTC.

This clonotype was recorded a few times. The gene calls are TRBV28 and TRBJ2-7; maybe TRBD2 (6 bases). The CDR3 contains 15 residues. CDR1 is MDHEN and CDR2 is SYDVKM in the germline V gene. V dropped 2 bases and J dropped 1 base, with 12 bases sitting between them. CDR3 in DNA: TGTGCCAGCAGTTTAACCGGGAGAAGTTCCTACGAGCAGTACTTC. Its translation is CASSLTGRSSYEQYF.

The sample holds a few counts of this clonotype. The rearrangement uses TRBV6-5 and TRBJ2-2; D not certain. Between the trimmed V and J ends, which lost 5 bases and 6 bases, there was a span of 16 bases. CDR1 and CDR2 from the germline V gene are MNHEY and SVGAGI. The CDR3 length is 15 residues. Written as DNA, the CDR3 is TGTGCCAGCAGTAAACAACGACGGGTTCCCGGGGAGCTGTTTTTT. This codes for CASSKQRRVPGELFF.

This clonotype was detected only a few times. The J gene is TRBJ2-1, the V gene TRBV27; the D is unclear. The CDR3 contains 14 residues. The V end was cut by 2 bases, the J end by 0 bases, with 5 bases between. Germline V gene data show CDR1 as MNHEY and CDR2 as SMNVEV (reference sequence). The CDR3 protein is CASSLQLSYNEQFF. The CDR3 coding sequence is TGTGCCAGCAGTTTACAACTCTCCTACAATGAGCAGTTCTTC.

This clonotype was observed a handful of times. This chain uses TRBV20-1 with TRBJ2-3; TRBD2 agrees at 12 bases. In germline, CDR1 is DFQATT, CDR2 SNEGSKA (reference sequence). This CDR3 has 18 amino acids. V dropped 3 bases and J dropped 2; count of bases not matched to a gene: 12. The DNA of the CDR3 is TGCAGTGCTAGCCCCGGTCTAGCGGGAGGGCCTCCCACAGATACGCAGTATTTT. This encodes CSASPGLAGGPPTDTQYF.

The V gene is TRBV4-1, the J gene TRBJ1-2, with 8 nucleotides matching TRBD1. The length of the CDR3 is 14 residues. Germline lookup yields CDR1 MGHRA and CDR2 YSYEKL. J lost 5 bases, V lost 2 bases, and 4 bases had no gene match. CDR3 in DNA: TGCGCCAGCAGCCAACAGGGGGCTGATTATGGCTACACCTTC. Translation: CASSQQGADYGYTF.

The sample holds many counts of this clonotype. The rearrangement links TRBV6-6 to TRBJ1-2; the match to TRBD1 covers 10 bases. CDR3 size: 17 residues. Germline CDR1 and CDR2: MNHNY and SVGAGI (reference sequence). V was clipped by 6 bases and J by 2 bases; unmatched bases: 12. The DNA of the CDR3 is TGTGCCAGCAGGGGCCCCGCACCGGGACAGGGGAACTATGGCTACACCTTC. It is translated as CASRGPAPGQGNYGYTF.

The rearrangement joins TRBV9 to TRBJ2-1, with D unresolved. Trimming took 0 bases from V and 6 from J, leaving 13 bases between them. The CDR3 consists of 15 residues. The germline gives CDR1 SGDLS, CDR2 YYNGEE. CDR3 amino acids: CASSVDARPSNEQFF. The CDR3 DNA reads as TGTGCCAGCAGCGTAGACGCCAGGCCCAGCAATGAGCAGTTCTTC.

This clonotype turned up a few times. The chain uses TRBV7-6 and TRBJ2-7; 7 nucleotides agree with TRBD2. Trimming removed 5 bases from V and 1 base from J; junction bases left unmatched: 8. CDR3 length: 15 residues. CDR1 SGHVS and CDR2 FNYEAQ come from the germline V gene. CDR3 sequence (DNA): TGTGCCAGCAGCCGTGGAGGGAGGGAGTCCTACGAGCAGTACTTC. It yields the protein CASSRGGRESYEQYF.

This clonotype appeared many times. CDR3 in amino acids: CASSPMGTSGSSSYEQYF. CDR3 nucleotides: TGTGCCAGCAGTCCTATGGGGACTAGCGGGAGCAGCTCCTACGAGCAGTACTTC. The chain has TRBV7-6 and TRBJ2-7, with 14 positions matching TRBD2. Germline V gene sequence: CDR1 SGHVS, CDR2 FNYEAQ. V was clipped by 6 bases and J by 0 bases; unmatched bases: 10. The CDR3 spans 18 residues.

There are many counts of this clonotype. The J gene is TRBJ2-5, the V gene TRBV11-2, with D possibly matching TRBD1 (6 bases). V lost 0 bases to trimming and J lost 7 bases, with 12 bases between them. The germline CDR1 and CDR2 sequences are SGHAT and FQNNGV. CDR3 length: 14 residues. The CDR3 spells CASSLDNRVRTQYF. The DNA of the CDR3 is TGTGCCAGCAGCTTAGATAACAGGGTGAGGACCCAGTACTTC.

The rearrangement joins TRBV18 to TRBJ2-1; D is ambiguous. Between the trimmed V and J ends, which lost 0 bases and 10 bases, there was a span of 7 bases. In germline, CDR1 is KGHSH, CDR2 LQKENI. The CDR3 loop spans 12 amino acids. CDR3 sequence (DNA): TGTGCCAGCTCACCACCGGGTGGCGAGCAGTTCTTC. Translated: CASSPPGGEQFF.

V gene TRBV27 combines with J gene TRBJ2-1; perhaps TRBD2 as D (5 bases). This CDR3 contains 17 residues. V lost 0 bases to trimming and J lost 1 base, with 13 bases between them. CDR1 is MNHEY, CDR2 SMNVEV, per germline (reference sequence). CDR3 sequence: CASSLSRTAPSYNEQFF. CDR3 DNA: TGTGCCAGCAGTTTATCCCGGACTGCTCCTTCCTACAATGAGCAGTTCTTC.

The gene calls are TRBV4-3 and TRBJ2-5; D remains ambiguous. Trimming cost V 1 base and J 3 bases, with 6 bases left between them. Germline loops: CDR1 LGHNA, CDR2 YSLEER. The CDR3 consists of 13 residues. The CDR3 here is CASSQVGEETQYF. As DNA, the CDR3 is TGCGCCAGCAGCCAAGTCGGAGAAGAGACCCAGTACTTC.

The chain recombines TRBV6-2 or TRBV6-3 with TRBJ1-2, with 9 bases fitting TRBD1. V gave up 4 bases and J gave up 4 bases; unmatched junction bases: 4. Per germline, CDR1 MNHEY and CDR2 SVGEGT. CDR3 length equals 14 residues. The CDR3 nucleotides are TGTGCCAGCAGTTGGACAGGGGACGTCTATGGCTACACCTTC. This sequence encodes CASSWTGDVYGYTF.

This clonotype has just a few counts. The chain is built from TRBV5-1 and TRBJ2-7, with D possibly called TRBD1 or TRBD2 (5 bases each). CDR1 SGHRS and CDR2 YFSETQ come from the germline V gene. The CDR3 is 14 amino acids. Trimming cost V 1 base and J 2 bases, with 10 bases left between them. Here the CDR3 DNA reads TGCGCCAGCAGCTTGTCAGGGACGGCCTACGAGCAGTACTTC. Protein sequence: CASSLSGTAYEQYF.

This clonotype occurred a few times. The chain uses TRBV7-2 and TRBJ2-3, with TRBD2 as a possible D gene (6 bases). CDR3 length: 16 residues. Germline V gene lookup returns CDR1 SGHTA and CDR2 FQGNSA. The V end lost 5 bases, the J end lost 0 bases, and 15 bases lay between the germline ends. The CDR3 here is CASSPKRVASTDTQYF. The CDR3 bases are TGTGCCAGCAGCCCCAAGCGGGTAGCTAGCACAGATACGCAGTATTTT.